These T cell receptor beta chains were read from a single sample in a study of blood T cell repertoires in COVID-19. Clones were sequenced by immunoSEQ multiplex PCR, and TCRdb holds only the in-frame ones, with some missing. The data show 150,000 to 200,000 clones, approximately 83% seen once. What was sequenced was peripheral blood. Every receptor here comes from a man in his fifties or sixties with acute or convalescent COVID-19. The CDR3 runs from the conserved cysteine through the conserved F or W. Each record gives: clone size, V gene, D gene, J gene, CDR3 protein, CDR3 DNA. A D gene is named only where the DNA matches it firmly. Not every row has a clone size; where given, it reads once, few, many or a size class.

-	TRBV7-6	-	TRBJ2-5	CASSYTRELRETQYF	TGTGCCAGCAGCTACACCCGGGAGTTGCGGGAGACCCAGTACTTC
-	TRBV15	TRBD1	TRBJ1-4	CATSRGDGTDEKLFF	TGTGCCACCAGCAGGGGCGATGGGACAGATGAAAAACTGTTTTTT
once	TRBV10-3	-	TRBJ2-7	CAISAATDYEQYF	TGTGCCATCAGTGCAGCTACAGATTACGAGCAGTACTTC
-	TRBV3-1/TRBV3-2	-	TRBJ2-1	CASSQVRGEQFF	TGTGCCAGCAGCCAGGTCCGCGGGGAGCAGTTCTTC
once	TRBV18	-	TRBJ2-5	CASSRNTADQETQYF	TGTGCCAGCTCACGCAACACAGCAGACCAAGAGACCCAGTACTTC
-	TRBV5-1	TRBD2	TRBJ2-7	CASSPLAGDYEQYF	TGCGCCAGCAGCCCGCTAGCGGGGGACTACGAGCAGTACTTC
-	TRBV7-9	-	TRBJ1-1	CASSSGENTEAFF	TGTGCCAGCAGCTCCGGAGAGAACACTGAAGCTTTCTTT
few	TRBV11-2	-	TRBJ2-3	CASSLQDMRTAYF	TGTGCCAGCAGCTTACAAGATATGCGGACTGCGTATTTT
-	TRBV9	TRBD2	TRBJ2-5	CASSVGIAGVQETQYF	TGTGCCAGCAGCGTAGGTATAGCGGGAGTCCAAGAGACCCAGTACTTC
-	TRBV29-1	-	TRBJ2-5	CSVSRGAGETQYF	TGCAGCGTTTCCCGGGGGGCTGGAGAGACCCAGTACTTC
-	TRBV19	TRBD1	TRBJ1-1	CASRPGQGLGEAAEAFF	TGTGCCAGTAGACCGGGACAGGGATTAGGAGAAGCGGCTGAAGCTTTCTTT
-	TRBV4-1	TRBD2	TRBJ2-1	CASSQPKLAGGTYNEQFF	TGCGCCAGCAGCCAACCCAAACTAGCGGGAGGTACCTACAATGAGCAGTTCTTC
-	TRBV2	-	TRBJ1-5	CASSEGGQRNQPQHF	TGTGCCAGCAGTGAAGGCGGGCAGAGGAATCAGCCCCAGCATTTT
-	TRBV4-3	-	TRBJ1-2	CASSREEGFGWGYTF	TGCGCCAGCAGCCGGGAGGAGGGCTTTGGTTGGGGCTACACCTTC
-	TRBV3-1/TRBV3-2	-	TRBJ2-1	CASSQGGFNEQFF	TGTGCCAGCAGCCAAGGAGGGTTTAATGAGCAGTTCTTC
-	TRBV6-6	-	TRBJ1-6	CASSYYGGKGMSYNSPLHF	TGTGCCAGCAGCTACTACGGGGGAAAGGGCATGTCCTATAATTCACCCCTCCACTTT
-	TRBV5-4	TRBD1	TRBJ1-2	CASSLWDRNYGYTF	TGTGCCAGCAGCTTGTGGGACAGAAACTATGGCTACACCTTC
-	TRBV9	-	TRBJ2-3	CASSVGGGASTDTQYF	TGTGCCAGCAGCGTAGGGGGCGGAGCAAGCACAGATACGCAGTATTTT
-	TRBV5-1	TRBD1	TRBJ1-1	CASSYPGQGVSEAFF	TGCGCCAGCAGCTATCCGGGACAGGGAGTGTCTGAAGCTTTCTTT
-	TRBV28	-	TRBJ1-2	CASSLWSDGVPGGYTF	TGTGCCAGCAGTTTATGGTCCGACGGAGTACCTGGTGGCTACACCTTC
-	TRBV18	TRBD1	TRBJ2-7	CASSPKGQPGEQYF	TGTGCCAGCTCACCAAAGGGACAGCCGGGCGAGCAGTACTTC
-	TRBV7-8	TRBD2	TRBJ2-3	CASSPWTSGRGGTDTQYF	TGTGCCAGCAGCCCGTGGACTAGCGGGAGGGGTGGGACAGATACGCAGTATTTT
few	TRBV21-1	-	TRBJ2-2	CASSKALAYRIPNTGELFF	TGTGCCAGCAGCAAAGCGCTCGCGTATCGCATTCCGAACACCGGGGAGCTGTTTTTT
-	TRBV12-3/TRBV12-4	TRBD2	TRBJ2-1	CASSLGLAGVQFF	TGTGCCAGCAGTTTAGGACTAGCGGGAGTTCAGTTCTTC
-	TRBV11-2	TRBD1	TRBJ2-2	CASSTFTGTENTGELFF	TGTGCCAGCAGCACCTTCACCGGGACAGAGAACACCGGGGAGCTGTTTTTT
-	TRBV30	TRBD2	TRBJ2-1	CAWNPGLAGTGSFF	TGTGCCTGGAACCCCGGACTAGCGGGCACTGGGTCGTTCTTC
-	TRBV9	-	TRBJ1-1	CASSVVIGGAAEAFF	TGTGCCAGCAGCGTAGTTATTGGGGGCGCAGCTGAAGCTTTCTTT
-	TRBV7-9	-	TRBJ1-4	CASSPIRGSGEKLFF	TGTGCCAGCAGCCCAATACGAGGGTCGGGCGAAAAACTGTTTTTT
-	TRBV19	TRBD1	TRBJ2-2	CASRTGANTGELFF	TGTGCCAGCCGAACAGGGGCGAACACCGGGGAGCTGTTTTTT
few	TRBV28	-	TRBJ1-5	CASSRLRTDSNQPQHF	TGTGCCAGCAGTCGCCTCCGGACAGATAGCAATCAGCCCCAGCATTTT
-	TRBV5-4	-	TRBJ2-3	CASSFRGSSPDTQYF	TGTGCCAGCAGTTTTCGGGGGAGTTCGCCAGATACGCAGTATTTT
-	TRBV19	TRBD2	TRBJ2-1	CASTTVGGSTYNEQFF	TGTGCCAGTACCACCGTCGGGGGGTCCACCTACAATGAGCAGTTCTTC
-	TRBV2	TRBD2	TRBJ2-7	CASRGLAGAVREQYF	TGTGCCAGCAGGGGACTAGCGGGGGCGGTACGCGAGCAGTACTTC
-	TRBV11-2	TRBD1	TRBJ2-3	CASSIGQGGTDTQYF	TGTGCCAGCAGCATAGGACAGGGGGGCACAGATACGCAGTATTTT
once	TRBV6-5	TRBD2	TRBJ2-1	CASMLGLADNEQFF	TGTGCCAGCATGCTAGGACTAGCAGACAATGAGCAGTTCTTC
-	TRBV2	TRBD2	TRBJ2-7	CASSGSSGSYDEQYF	TGTGCCAGCAGTGGATCTAGCGGGAGCTACGACGAGCAGTACTTC
-	TRBV28	TRBD2	TRBJ2-7	CASSLSASGSYEQYF	TGTGCCAGCAGTTTATCGGCTAGCGGGAGCTACGAGCAGTACTTC
few	TRBV15	-	TRBJ2-3	CATSQNRGGGDTQYF	TGTGCCACCAGCCAAAACAGGGGAGGCGGGGATACGCAGTATTTT
-	TRBV18	-	TRBJ2-6	CASSPVEISGANVLTF	TGTGCCAGCTCACCAGTTGAGATCTCTGGGGCCAACGTCCTGACTTTC